Listed here is a single TCR beta chain. Its antigen is unidentified. Assembly of TCR beta libraries relied on iRepertoire HTBI primers together with Arm-PCR of CDR3 regions. TCRdb passed the multiplex PCR reads through MiXCR, listing each CDR3 protein once. This table has about 500,000 distinct CDR3 sequences, 15% to 20% appearing once. This sample stems from a study of regulatory T cells in long-lasting Graves disease. General study findings and limits: Persistent disease was associated with favored TRBV28 usage and with favored use of TRBJ1-2 and TRBJ2-5.

This sample's time point: newly diagnosed GD, antithyroid drugs for less than 3 months. Preparation of the TCR library used RNA extracted from PBMCs. With V trimmed by 4 bases and J by 4 bases, 7 bases remained unmatched. CDR1 and CDR2 (germline): DFQATT, SNEGSKA (reference sequence). The CDR3 runs 16 residues. Another study also made use of these data, one on T cells in Graves' hyperthyroidism and ophthalmopathy. According to that study: The study defined stable Graves' hyperthyroidism as no ophthalmopathy progression within 18 months. Used for diagnoses were clinical symptoms, serum thyroxine and TRAb, thyroid ultrasound and orbital computed tomography. Carried out on the TCR CDR3, a first-round RT-PCR used the HTBI primer set.

This TCR was sampled from a man between 35 and 55 years old with Graves disease. This chain uses TRBV20-1 with TRBJ2-1; 13 nucleotides match TRBD2. The sequencing used peripheral blood mononuclear cells (PBMCs), collected at new diagnosis, from a patient treated with antithyroid drugs. The CDR3 sequence: CSAIAGTSGKYNEQFF. CDR3 sequence (DNA): TGCAGTGCTATCGCCGGGACTAGCGGGAAGTACAATGAGCAGTTCTTC.